This T cell receptor beta chain was documented in a study of T cell repertoires in cytomegalovirus infection. TCRdb analysed the reads with MiXCR anew, one entry per CDR3 protein. The table lists hundreds of thousands of distinct CDR3 sequences, approximately 24% of them singletons. The CDR3 is 14 residues long. The V segment lost 6 bases and the J segment 1 base; nucleotides outside the gene matches: 3. Germline assignment: CDR1 MDHEN and CDR2 SYDVKM. Sequencing was done on a sample of CD8+ T cells from PBMCs. The chain uses TRBV28 and TRBJ1-1; 9 positions agree with TRBD1. This TCR was sampled from a human donor in good health (CMV status not recorded). Some clones in this sample may be carry-over from other donors' samples. The chain's CDR3 is CASRNRGPNTEAFF. The DNA of the CDR3 is TGTGCCAGCAGAAACAGGGGGCCGAACACTGAAGCTTTCTTT.